The 19 T cell receptor beta chains in this list originate from one sample, sequenced in a study of T cell responses to AZD1222 COVID-19 vaccine. Profiling relied on immunoSEQ multiplex PCR, and the TCRdb table lists in-frame clones only, not all of them. The repertoire holds 90,000 to 95,000 clones, with around 86% as singletons. The input for sequencing was peripheral blood, taken on day 0 of AZD1222 vaccination. These receptors originate from an adult in good health.

The rearrangement joins TRBV24-1 to TRBJ2-3, with D unresolved. The CDR3 is 13 residues long. The germline V gene encodes CDR1 KGHDR and CDR2 SFDVKD. V shed 0 bases and J shed 4 bases, with 4 bases lying between them. Here the CDR3 reads CATSDLIPDTQYF. The CDR3 DNA sequence: TGTGCCACCAGTGATTTGATTCCAGATACGCAGTATTTT.

The rearrangement links TRBV18 to TRBJ1-2, with 7 bases aligning to TRBD1. Germline V gene data show CDR1 as KGHSH and CDR2 as LQKENI. The CDR3 is 17 amino acids. J gave up 4 bases and V 2 bases, and 13 bases lay outside the gene matches. The CDR3 is CASSPVGQAGTGYGYTF. In DNA form, the CDR3 reads TGTGCCAGCTCACCAGTTGGACAGGCGGGGACCGGCTATGGCTACACCTTC.

This clone was counted between two and nine times. The chain couples TRBV7-6 to TRBJ2-2; the match to TRBD2 covers 10 bases. Germline values: CDR1 SGHVS, CDR2 FNYEAQ. This CDR3 is 16 amino acids long. Unmatched junction bases numbered 9, after V lost 6 bases and J lost 5 bases. CDR3 amino acids: CASSYASGGITGELFF. CDR3 nucleotides: TGTGCCAGCAGTTACGCTAGCGGGGGTATAACCGGGGAGCTGTTTTTT.

The V gene is TRBV5-5, the J gene TRBJ2-2, with D hard to call. The germline V and J ends were trimmed by 4 bases and 6 bases, with 16 bases remaining between them. Germline CDR1 is SGHKS and CDR2 is YYEKEE (reference sequence). The CDR3 is 15 amino acids. CDR3 loop: CASSVDPGRPGELFF. The CDR3, as DNA: TGTGCCAGCAGCGTGGACCCCGGTCGTCCCGGGGAGCTGTTTTTT.

The CDR3 sequence is CASSQVRNRASEQFF. CDR3 nucleotides: TGTGCCAGCAGCCAAGTTCGTAATCGTGCAAGCGAGCAGTTCTTC. The chain is built from TRBV3-1 (or the pseudogene TRBV3-2) and TRBJ2-1, with D unclear. Trimming took 1 base from V and 10 from J, leaving 17 bases between them. Germline V gene data show CDR1 as LGHDT and CDR2 as YNNKEL (reference sequence). The CDR3 totals 15 residues.

V usage is TRBV6-5 and J usage is TRBJ2-2, with D possibly called TRBD1 or TRBD2 (7 bases each). The V end was cut by 6 bases, the J end by 4 bases, with 15 bases between. CDR1 is MNHEY, CDR2 SVGAGI, per germline. This CDR3 is built from 15 residues. CDR3 sequence reads: CASRRQGGSTGELFF. CDR3 nucleotides: TGTGCCAGCAGACGACAGGGCGGGAGCACCGGGGAGCTGTTTTTT.

The V gene is TRBV28, the J gene TRBJ1-4; 7 bases line up with TRBD1. The CDR3 length is 17 residues. Germline assignment: CDR1 MDHEN and CDR2 SYDVKM. Trimming took 5 bases from V and 4 from J; bases not matched to a gene: 13. The CDR3 DNA reads TGTGCCAGCAGTCCCACGCTCCAACAGGGGCGTAATGAAAAACTGTTTTTT. Its translation is CASSPTLQQGRNEKLFF.

The V call is TRBV6-5, the J call TRBJ1-2; no clear D. V gave up 6 bases and J gave up 1 base, with 15 bases separating them. Germline CDR1 MNHEY, CDR2 SVGAGI. CDR3 length: 15 residues. The CDR3 DNA follows: TGTGCCAGCAGGAAAGACGGTGGACTTAACTATGGCTACACCTTC. Translation: CASRKDGGLNYGYTF.

The chain combines TRBV2 with TRBJ2-3; 13 positions agree with TRBD2. Germline V gene data show CDR1 as SNHLY and CDR2 as FYNNEI. V shed 6 bases, J shed 3 bases, and the junction held 3 bases outside the gene matches. The CDR3 has 15 residues. This CDR3 is CASRLAGGGTDTQYF. For the CDR3, the DNA is TGTGCCAGCAGACTAGCGGGAGGGGGGACAGATACGCAGTATTTT. The complete variable domain, with remaining parts taken from reference TRBV2 and TRBJ2-3, reads EPEVTQTPSHQVTQMGQEVILRCVPISNHLYFYWYRQILGQKVEFLVSFYNNEISEKSEIFDDQFSVERPDGSNFTLKIRSTKLEDSAMYFCASRLAGGGTDTQYFGPGTRLTVL.

This chain connects TRBV28 to TRBJ1-5; 8 bases align to TRBD1. This CDR3 region has 15 residues. With 6 bases clipped from V and 6 bases from J, the junction kept 10 bases outside the gene matches. Germline loops: CDR1 MDHEN, CDR2 SYDVKM. The CDR3 DNA reads as TGTGCCAGCAGCGTCAGCTGGGACAGGAGTCAGCCCCAGCATTTT. This translates into CASSVSWDRSQPQHF.

This clone was picked up one time. The rearrangement joins TRBV30 to TRBJ2-3; 14 bases fit TRBD2. The germline gives CDR1 GTSNPN, CDR2 SVGIG (reference sequence). The CDR3 spans 16 residues. V lost 4 bases to trimming and J lost 5 bases; unmatched junction nucleotides: 8. The DNA for the CDR3 is TGTGCCTGGAACGAGGGACTAGCGGGAGCGGGAGATACGCAGTATTTT. This gives the protein CAWNEGLAGAGDTQYF. Based on the CDR3 plus reference TRBV30 and TRBJ2-3, the full variable domain is SQTIHQWPATLVQPVGSPLSLECTVEGTSNPNLYWYRQAAGRGLQLLFYSVGIGQISSEVPQNLSASRPQDRQFILSSKKLLLSDSGFYLCAWNEGLAGAGDTQYFGPGTRLTVL.

The chain is built from TRBV29-1 and TRBJ1-4; D uncertain. Germline V CDR1 and CDR2: SQVTM, ANQGSEA. Trimming removed 7 bases at V and 5 bases at J, with 14 bases between. The CDR3 runs 13 residues. CDR3 nucleotide sequence: TGCAGCGCCTTGCGGGTTTCAAATGAAAAACTGTTTTTT. It specifies CSALRVSNEKLFF.

This chain joins TRBV7-2 and TRBJ1-1; no reliable D call. In germline, CDR1 is SGHTA, CDR2 FQGNSA. The CDR3 has 17 residues. Trimming took 6 bases from V and 0 from J, leaving 20 bases between them. Here the CDR3 DNA reads TGTGCCAGCAGGAAAATCCCCACCGGAGCTTTGAACACTGAAGCTTTCTTT. This translates into CASRKIPTGALNTEAFF.

The chain has TRBV18 and TRBJ2-3, with a possible D match to TRBD1 (6 bases). The CDR3 is made up of 15 amino acids. With 2 bases removed from V and 4 bases from J, the gap between germline ends came to 13 bases. Germline CDR1 is KGHSH and CDR2 is LQKENI. The CDR3 loop is CASSPGARGPDTQYF. Here the CDR3 DNA reads TGTGCCAGCTCACCAGGGGCCAGGGGACCAGATACGCAGTATTTT.

This clone was counted between two and nine times. The chain has TRBV7-8 and TRBJ2-7; maybe TRBD2 (6 bases). The CDR3 is 15 amino acids. Trimming shortened V by 1 base and J by 3 bases, and 13 bases separated the two germline ends. Germline lookup yields CDR1 SGHVS and CDR2 FQNEAQ. The CDR3 here is CASSLGGVLVYEQYF. The CDR3 nucleotides read TGTGCCAGCAGCTTAGGGGGGGTCTTAGTCTACGAGCAGTACTTC.

The chain joins TRBV6-6 to TRBJ1-1; possible D gene TRBD1, 6 bases. Deletions cut 5 bases from V and 2 bases from J, with 12 bases between. Per the germline V gene, CDR1 is MNHNY and CDR2 is SVGAGI (reference sequence). This CDR3 has 14 amino acids. CDR3 sequence reads: CASSNTGTNTEAFF. The CDR3 nucleotides are TGTGCCAGCAGTAATACAGGGACTAACACTGAAGCTTTCTTT.

The chain joins TRBV10-3 to TRBJ2-7; TRBD2 might be the D (6 bases). The CDR3 length is 14 residues. CDR1 is ENHRY, CDR2 SYGVKD, per germline. The germline V and J ends were trimmed by 2 bases and 2 bases, with 10 bases remaining between them. The CDR3 region is CAISETGDTYEQYF. In DNA form, the CDR3 reads TGTGCCATCAGTGAGACGGGAGATACCTACGAGCAGTACTTC.

The chain joins TRBV2 to TRBJ1-3; the D gene is possibly TRBD1 (6 bases). Germline values: CDR1 SNHLY, CDR2 FYNNEI. The CDR3 extends over 14 amino acids. The V end lost 7 bases, the J end lost 8 bases, and 18 bases lay between the germline ends. This CDR3 is CASMSNRVGYTIYF. CDR3 sequence (DNA): TGTGCCAGCATGTCTAACAGGGTTGGGTACACCATATATTTT.

The CDR3 DNA is TGTGCCAGCAGTGACAGGGGGATTGGCTCCTATAATTCACCCCTCCACTTT. Translation: CASSDRGIGSYNSPLHF. This chain joins TRBV6-1 and TRBJ1-6; 7 nucleotides line up with TRBD1. Germline V CDR1 and CDR2: MNHNS, SASEGT. V dropped 3 bases and J dropped 0; count of bases not matched to a gene: 5. This CDR3 comprises 17 residues.